A selection of T cell receptor beta chains follows, all from one sample in a study of persistence of HIV-infected CD4 T cells. These receptors' antigens are unknown. The data were produced by immunoSEQ multiplex PCR, yet TCRdb's version contains in-frame clones alone and is incomplete. The sample has more than 35,000 clones, approximately 88% seen once. The sample here was CD4+ T cells sorted from PBMCs after roughly 17-hour stimulation, taken from a patient who received antiretroviral therapy. Receptor source: an adult man with HIV who was CMV-seropositive. Each CDR3 is given with its conserved first and last residue. The order of the fields is D gene, V gene, clone size, J gene, CDR3 protein, CDR3 DNA. The D gene is left open where the match is weak. Not all rows give a size; the values are once, few, many and, for expanded clones, a class.

d_gene: -; v_gene: TRBV7-3; abundance: -; j_gene: TRBJ2-3; CDR3aa: CASSFTGKTDTQYF; CDR3nt: TGTGCCAGCAGCTTCACAGGGAAAACAGATACGCAGTATTTT
d_gene: TRBD1; v_gene: TRBV4-1; abundance: -; j_gene: TRBJ1-2; CDR3aa: CASSQRTGNYGYTF; CDR3nt: TGCGCCAGCAGCCAACGGACAGGGAACTATGGCTACACCTTC
d_gene: -; v_gene: TRBV3-1/TRBV3-2; abundance: -; j_gene: TRBJ1-3; CDR3aa: CASSQEWASGNTIYF; CDR3nt: TGTGCCAGCAGCCAAGAATGGGCTTCTGGAAACACCATATATTTT
d_gene: -; v_gene: TRBV19; abundance: -; j_gene: TRBJ2-7; CDR3aa: CASSIWRGEQYF; CDR3nt: TGTGCCAGTAGTATATGGAGGGGCGAGCAGTACTTC
d_gene: TRBD1; v_gene: TRBV2; abundance: few; j_gene: TRBJ1-5; CDR3aa: CASSLQGPPQPQHF; CDR3nt: TGTGCCAGCAGCCTACAGGGGCCGCCTCAGCCCCAGCATTTT
d_gene: -; v_gene: TRBV10-2; abundance: -; j_gene: TRBJ2-7; CDR3aa: CASRRGLGSEQYF; CDR3nt: TGCGCCAGCAGGCGGGGCTTGGGGAGCGAGCAGTACTTC
d_gene: TRBD2; v_gene: TRBV14; abundance: -; j_gene: TRBJ2-6; CDR3aa: CASSHRGGPGANVLTF; CDR3nt: TGTGCCAGCAGCCACCGGGGGGGCCCTGGGGCCAACGTCCTGACTTTC
d_gene: -; v_gene: TRBV5-1; abundance: -; j_gene: TRBJ1-1; CDR3aa: CASSSTDLGTEAFF; CDR3nt: TGCGCCAGCAGCTCGACAGATTTGGGCACTGAAGCTTTCTTT
d_gene: -; v_gene: TRBV2; abundance: -; j_gene: TRBJ1-2; CDR3aa: CASSEQGPYGYTF; CDR3nt: TGTGCCAGCAGTGAACAGGGCCCCTATGGCTACACCTTC
d_gene: -; v_gene: TRBV29-1; abundance: -; j_gene: TRBJ1-1; CDR3aa: CSVEGRVSTEAFF; CDR3nt: TGCAGCGTTGAAGGGAGGGTTAGCACTGAAGCTTTCTTT
d_gene: -; v_gene: TRBV25-1; abundance: once; j_gene: TRBJ1-4; CDR3aa: CASSLTTPGKEKLFF; CDR3nt: TGTGCCAGCAGTTTGACGACCCCGGGAAAAGAAAAACTGTTTTTT